A selection of T cell receptor beta chains follows, all from one sample in a study of T cell responses to AZD1222 COVID-19 vaccine. TCRdb's copy holds only in-frame clones and misses some; the assay was immunoSEQ multiplex PCR. The sample lists about 140,000 clones, approximately 90% occurring once. This material consisted of peripheral blood, taken 28 days after the second AZD1222 dose. These receptors were collected from an adult who received the AZD1222 COVID-19 vaccine. Both conserved end residues are part of each CDR3. Each record gives: J gene, clone size, D gene, V gene, CDR3 DNA, CDR3 protein. A D gene is named only where the DNA matches it firmly. Not all rows give a size; the values are once, few, many and, for expanded clones, a class.

TRBJ2-5,-,-,TRBV5-1,TGCGCCAGCAGCTTCACGGGGGCAACAGAGACCCAGTACTTC,CASSFTGATETQYF
TRBJ2-7,-,-,TRBV6-2/TRBV6-3,TGTGCCAGCAGTTGGACTGGAGCCCTCGAGCAGTACTTC,CASSWTGALEQYF
TRBJ2-7,once,-,TRBV12-3/TRBV12-4,TGTGCCAGCAGTTTACCCCCGGCGTACGAGCAGTACTTC,CASSLPPAYEQYF
TRBJ2-7,-,TRBD2,TRBV7-2,TGTGCCAGCAGCTTTTTCCCCCGGGGGGATTCCTACGAGCAGTACTTC,CASSFFPRGDSYEQYF
TRBJ2-7,-,-,TRBV10-3,TGTGCCACCGGGGCCCTGCCAGGGTACGAGCAGTACTTC,CATGALPGYEQYF
TRBJ1-5,-,-,TRBV5-3,TGTGCCAGAAGCTTCGAGCGCAATCAGCCCCAGCATTTT,CARSFERNQPQHF
TRBJ1-2,once,-,TRBV2,TGTGCCAGCAGTGAAGAGGTATTTAACTATGGCTACACCTTC,CASSEEVFNYGYTF
TRBJ1-5,-,-,TRBV30,TGTGCCTGGACACAAGGGCCGGGTCAGCCCCAGCATTTT,CAWTQGPGQPQHF
TRBJ2-5,-,-,TRBV30,TGTGCCTCGACACGGGTTGAGACCCAGTACTTC,CASTRVETQYF
TRBJ2-2,-,TRBD2,TRBV5-1,TGCGCCAGCAGCTCACGGGCGGGACTAGCGGGAAGTTGGAATGCCGGGGAGCTGTTTTTT,CASSSRAGLAGSWNAGELFF
TRBJ1-4,-,-,TRBV4-3,TGCGCCAGCAGCGTTAGCAGGGTGGAAAAACTGTTTTTT,CASSVSRVEKLFF
TRBJ1-1,-,-,TRBV6-5,TGTGCCAGCAGGTGGACAGTGGACTCTGAAGCTTTCTTT,CASRWTVDSEAFF
TRBJ2-1,-,TRBD1,TRBV7-3,TGTGCCAGCAGCTCGACACTACAGGGGGCCAACAATGAGCAGTTCTTC,CASSSTLQGANNEQFF
TRBJ1-2,-,-,TRBV6-6,TGTGCCAGCAGAGGGGGGCGGGATGGCTACACCTTC,CASRGGRDGYTF
TRBJ1-1,-,TRBD1,TRBV2,TGTGCCAGCAGGGCTCAACAGGGGGCTAACACTGAAGCTTTCTTT,CASRAQQGANTEAFF
TRBJ2-2,-,TRBD1,TRBV27,TGTGCCAGCAGTTTAATCACAGGGGTAGCCGGGGAGCTGTTTTTT,CASSLITGVAGELFF
TRBJ1-3,-,-,TRBV15,TGTGCCACCAGCAGAGATAGGACGGACAGCTGGAACACCATATATTTT,CATSRDRTDSWNTIYF
TRBJ2-7,-,-,TRBV27,TGTGCCAGCAGTTTAGGGGCCAGGGAGTACGAGCAGTACTTC,CASSLGAREYEQYF
TRBJ1-2,-,-,TRBV11-3,TGTGCCAGCTCGTTCAGTGACCGACACTATGGCTACACCTTC,CASSFSDRHYGYTF
TRBJ2-2,-,TRBD2,TRBV30,TGTGCCTGGACAGAGACTAGCGGTGTCGGGGAGCTGTTTTTT,CAWTETSGVGELFF
TRBJ1-5,-,-,TRBV3-1/TRBV3-2,TGTGCCAGCAGCCACACTACAGGGAATCAGCCCCAGCATTTT,CASSHTTGNQPQHF
TRBJ1-2,-,-,TRBV2,TGTGCCAGCAGTCCGACACCCGAGATGGGCTACACCTTC,CASSPTPEMGYTF
TRBJ1-3,-,-,TRBV29-1,TGCAGCGTTGAAGACCTCACCGGTATCGGAAACACCATATATTTT,CSVEDLTGIGNTIYF
TRBJ2-7,-,-,TRBV28,TGTGCCAGCAGTTCCCTAGGGTCGAACTCCTACGAGCAGTACTTC,CASSSLGSNSYEQYF
TRBJ2-7,-,TRBD1,TRBV4-1,TGCGCCAGCACCCCGGGACAGTATGTCTACGAGCAGTACTTC,CASTPGQYVYEQYF
TRBJ2-7,-,-,TRBV6-5,TGTGCCAGCAGGACGGGACAAATATACGAGCAGTACTTC,CASRTGQIYEQYF
TRBJ1-6,-,-,TRBV11-2,TGTGCCAGCAGCGTCCTCCCTGGGGACCAATCACCCCTCCACTTT,CASSVLPGDQSPLHF
TRBJ1-3,-,-,TRBV25-1,TGTGCCAGCAGTTCCACCGGGAGCCCTGGAAACACCATATATTTT,CASSSTGSPGNTIYF